A single sample is the source of the 5 T cell receptor beta chains below, sequenced in a study of blood T cell repertoires in COVID-19. Using immunoSEQ multiplex PCR, the repertoire was profiled, and TCRdb retains in-frame clones only, with some absent. The sample carries around 40,000 clones, around 79% recorded once. Sequencing was performed on peripheral blood. These receptor sequences come from a man in his 70s with acute or convalescent COVID-19.

This clone has only one observation. This rearrangement joins TRBV19 to TRBJ1-5; tentatively, D is TRBD1 (6 bases). The V end was cut by 10 bases, the J end by 7 bases, with 17 bases between. Germline V gives CDR1 LNHDA, CDR2 SQIVND (reference sequence). The CDR3 is made up of 13 amino acids. DNA for the CDR3: TGTGCCACCGAGCCCGGGGACAAACAGCCCCAGCATTTT. This translates into CATEPGDKQPQHF.

The chain recombines TRBV19 with TRBJ2-3, with D perhaps matching TRBD1 (6 bases). The CDR3 spans 17 residues. Trimming shortened V by 5 bases and J by 4 bases, and 22 bases separated the two germline ends. Germline CDR1 and CDR2: LNHDA and SQIVND (reference sequence). As DNA, the CDR3 is TGTGCCAGTAGTCTCTACTCCGGGACACCGAGGGCAGATACGCAGTATTTT. Residues: CASSLYSGTPRADTQYF. The full variable domain, with the rest looked up from reference TRBV19 and TRBJ2-3, is DGGITQSPKYLFRKEGQNVTLSCEQNLNHDAMYWYRQDPGQGLRLIYYSQIVNDFQKGDIAEGYSVSREKKESFPLTVTSAQKNPTAFYLCASSLYSGTPRADTQYFGPGTRLTVL.

The gene calls are TRBV5-1 and TRBJ2-2, with D perhaps matching TRBD1 (6 bases). Trimming left V 5 bases short and J 5 bases short, with 19 bases between. CDR1 is SGHRS, CDR2 YFSETQ, per germline. The CDR3 is made up of 16 amino acids. CDR3 sequence (DNA): TGCGCCAGCAGACCTTACGACAGGATTTGGACCGGGGAGCTGTTTTTT. Its protein product is CASRPYDRIWTGELFF.

The V call is TRBV25-1, the J call TRBJ2-1; a weak D match, TRBD2 (6 bases). Per germline, CDR1 MGHDK and CDR2 SYGVNS. The CDR3 is 13 amino acids. Deletions cut 8 bases from V and 7 bases from J, with 15 bases between. CDR3 sequence: CASVLEGRNEQFF. The CDR3 bases are TGTGCCAGCGTCTTGGAGGGCCGGAATGAGCAGTTCTTC.

A few counts support this clone. V and J are TRBV28 and TRBJ2-1; 7 bases are a match to TRBD2. Germline assignment: CDR1 MDHEN and CDR2 SYDVKM. V shed 7 bases, J shed 4 bases, and the junction held 25 bases outside the gene matches. There are 20 residues in the CDR3. The CDR3 sequence: CASTHGEGGTWDSLYNEQFF. The DNA for the CDR3 is TGTGCCAGCACCCATGGGGAGGGTGGGACTTGGGACTCACTTTACAATGAGCAGTTCTTC.